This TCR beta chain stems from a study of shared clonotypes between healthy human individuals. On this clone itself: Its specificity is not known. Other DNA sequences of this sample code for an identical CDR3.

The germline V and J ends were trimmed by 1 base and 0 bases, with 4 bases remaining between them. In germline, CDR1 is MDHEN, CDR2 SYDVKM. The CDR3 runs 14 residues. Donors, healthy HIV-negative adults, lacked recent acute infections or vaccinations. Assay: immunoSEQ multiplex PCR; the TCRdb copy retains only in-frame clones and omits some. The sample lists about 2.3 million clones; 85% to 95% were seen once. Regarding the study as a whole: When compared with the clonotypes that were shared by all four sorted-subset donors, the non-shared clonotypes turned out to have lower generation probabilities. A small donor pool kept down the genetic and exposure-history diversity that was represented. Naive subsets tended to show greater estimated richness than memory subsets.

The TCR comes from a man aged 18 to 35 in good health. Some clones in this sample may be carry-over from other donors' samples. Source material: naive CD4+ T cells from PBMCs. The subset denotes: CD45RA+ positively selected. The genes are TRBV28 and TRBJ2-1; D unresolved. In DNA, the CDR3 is TGTGCCAGCAGTTTATTCAGCTCCTACAATGAGCAGTTCTTC. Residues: CASSLFSSYNEQFF.